This T cell receptor (beta chain) stems from a study of spatial heterogeneity in lung cancer (dated by TCRdb to between 2018 and 2020). About the full investigation: Donors were under 95 patients with early-stage, untreated non-small cell lung cancer from the lung TRACERx cohort. The study quantitatively compared TCR alpha and beta repertoires across multiple tumor regions, matched nontumor lung and blood in non-small cell lung cancer. Beta-chain transcripts were consistently detected in greater numbers than alpha-chain transcripts, which likely reflected higher beta-chain transcript abundance. Follow-up PBMC samples were sequenced whenever available, with the median time to follow-up being around 2 years after resection. Both alpha and beta chains were TCR-sequenced in roughly 200 tumor regions, around 65 matched nontumor lung samples and around 54 PBMC samples obtained at surgery. In the raw uncorrected reads, each unique combination of TCR and UMI appeared more than ten times on average. TCR repertoire features were related to nonsynonymous mutation counts determined by whole-exome sequencing of tumor tissue. Paper-wide results and their limitations: Ubiquitous expanded tumor TCRs showed up in blood more often at tumor resection than at routine follow-up. Only approximately 14 patients were included in the comparisons of baseline and follow-up blood repertoires. Confirming at a functional level the hypothesis that regional TCRs recognize regional mutations was considered to require additional single-cell paired TCR alpha and beta sequencing.

Library creation used 5' RACE. The sequencer listed for this sample is NextSeq 500. The TCR library protocol attached a unique molecular identifier to each TCR cDNA molecule to allow correction of PCR and sequencing errors. On the study's bioinformatics: Decombinator tools were used for TCR identification, UMI-based error correction and CDR3 extraction. TCRs above a frequency of 2 per 1,000, corresponding to the top 1% of the tumor frequency distribution, were defined as expanded. Each repertoire was subsampled 100 times to 5,000 TCRs, after which Renyi diversity was computed with the R vegan package. To build CDR3 similarity networks, amino acid triplet string-kernel similarity was used, and CDR3s were connected when their pairwise similarity was above 0.82. TCRdb cleaned the public reads at Q25 with fastp, built clones with MiXCR and kept in-frame beta chains. Every distinct CDR3 protein forms one entry, paired with its most common genes and DNA. V and J calls and clone size were set by TCRdb, not the authors. The sample yields about 47,000 distinct CDR3 sequences; less than 9.5% were counted once. The leading ten clones occupy approximately 40% of the sample.

The sample's time point label, decoded: blood at routine non-recurrence follow-up after resection. Whole RNA extracted from tumor and nontumor lung tissue, or from cryopreserved PBMC samples, was used for TCR sequencing without cell sorting. A patient was chosen for TCR sequencing only when enough RNA was available from at least two tumor regions. This clonotype was observed many times. Its antigen is not yet known. No base qualities exist here, and no much larger clone lies one base off it. V lost 2 bases and J lost 12 bases; the stretch between them is 14 bases long. Its CDR3 holds 13 amino acids, cysteine through phenylalanine. Of all the DNA, just the CDR3 is kept, 39 bases in frame from base 1. CDR1 is given as LGHDT and CDR2 as YNNKEL, both from the germline V gene (reference sequence).

The clonotype was recovered from a female donor with early-stage non-small cell lung cancer. The input for sequencing was PBMCs, taken at follow-up. The chain couples TRBV3-1 to TRBJ2-1; the D gene is unclear. The sequence in DNA is TGTGCCAGCAGCCAACCCGGTATCCTCGGGCAGTTCTTC. Translated, it gives CASSQPGILGQFF.